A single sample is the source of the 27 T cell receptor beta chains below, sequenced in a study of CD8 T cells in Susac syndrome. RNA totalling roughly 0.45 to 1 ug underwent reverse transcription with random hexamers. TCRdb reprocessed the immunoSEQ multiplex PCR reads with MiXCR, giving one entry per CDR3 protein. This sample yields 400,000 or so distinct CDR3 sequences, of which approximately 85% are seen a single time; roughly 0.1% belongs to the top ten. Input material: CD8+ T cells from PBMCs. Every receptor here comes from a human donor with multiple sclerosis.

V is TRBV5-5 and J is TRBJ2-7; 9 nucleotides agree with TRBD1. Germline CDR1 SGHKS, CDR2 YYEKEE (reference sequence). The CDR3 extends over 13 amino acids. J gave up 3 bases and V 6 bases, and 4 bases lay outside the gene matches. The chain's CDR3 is CASNGDRVYEQYF. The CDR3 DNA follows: TGTGCCAGCAACGGGGACAGGGTCTACGAGCAGTACTTC.

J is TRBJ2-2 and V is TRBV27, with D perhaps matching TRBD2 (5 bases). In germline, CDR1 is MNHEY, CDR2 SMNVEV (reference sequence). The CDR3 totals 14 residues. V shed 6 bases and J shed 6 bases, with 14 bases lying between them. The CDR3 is CASRPGSPAGELFF. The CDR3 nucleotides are TGTGCCAGCAGGCCGGGAAGCCCGGCCGGGGAGCTGTTTTTT.

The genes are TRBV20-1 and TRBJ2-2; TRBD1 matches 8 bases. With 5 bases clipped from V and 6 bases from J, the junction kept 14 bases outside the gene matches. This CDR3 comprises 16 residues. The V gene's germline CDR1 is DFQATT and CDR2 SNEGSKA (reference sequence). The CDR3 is CSASSPQGARSGELFF. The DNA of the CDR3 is TGCAGTGCTTCTTCCCCTCAGGGGGCGCGATCCGGGGAGCTGTTTTTT.

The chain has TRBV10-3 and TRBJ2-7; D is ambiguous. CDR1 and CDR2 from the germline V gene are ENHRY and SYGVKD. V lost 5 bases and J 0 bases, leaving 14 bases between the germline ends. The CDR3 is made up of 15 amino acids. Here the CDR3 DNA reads TGTGCCATCAGTAAACACAGTGGGAACTCCTACGAGCAGTACTTC. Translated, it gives CAISKHSGNSYEQYF.

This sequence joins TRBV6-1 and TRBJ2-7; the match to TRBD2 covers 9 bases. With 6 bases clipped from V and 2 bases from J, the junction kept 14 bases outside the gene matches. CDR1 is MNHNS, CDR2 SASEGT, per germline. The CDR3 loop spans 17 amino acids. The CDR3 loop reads CASRPPWIAGEPYEQYF. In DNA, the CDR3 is TGTGCCAGCAGACCCCCCTGGATAGCGGGAGAGCCCTACGAGCAGTACTTC.

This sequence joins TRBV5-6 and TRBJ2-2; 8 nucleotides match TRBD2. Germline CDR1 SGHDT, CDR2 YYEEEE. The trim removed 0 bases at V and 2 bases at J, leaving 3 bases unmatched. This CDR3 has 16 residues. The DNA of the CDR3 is TGTGCCAGCAGCTTGGCCGGGGGGGTTAACACCGGGGAGCTGTTTTTT. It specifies CASSLAGGVNTGELFF.

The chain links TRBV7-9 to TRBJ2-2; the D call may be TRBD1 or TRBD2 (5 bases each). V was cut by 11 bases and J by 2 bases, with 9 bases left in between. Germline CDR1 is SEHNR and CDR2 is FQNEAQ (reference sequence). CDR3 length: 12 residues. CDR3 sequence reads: CAGTANTGELFF. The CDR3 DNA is TGTGCCGGGACGGCTAACACCGGGGAGCTGTTTTTT.

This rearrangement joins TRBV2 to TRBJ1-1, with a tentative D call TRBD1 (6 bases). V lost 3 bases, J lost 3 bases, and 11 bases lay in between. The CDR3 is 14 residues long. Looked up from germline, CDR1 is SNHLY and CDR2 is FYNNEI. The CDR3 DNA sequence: TGTGCCAGCAGTGATTCCCCAGGGGACACTGAAGCTTTCTTT. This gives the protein CASSDSPGDTEAFF.

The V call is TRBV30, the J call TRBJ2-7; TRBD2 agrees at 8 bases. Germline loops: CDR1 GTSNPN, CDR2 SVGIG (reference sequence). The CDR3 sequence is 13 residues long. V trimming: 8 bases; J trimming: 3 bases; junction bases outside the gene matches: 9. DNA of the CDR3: TGTGCCGGGGAGACTAGCGAGCACTACGAGCAGTACTTC. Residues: CAGETSEHYEQYF.

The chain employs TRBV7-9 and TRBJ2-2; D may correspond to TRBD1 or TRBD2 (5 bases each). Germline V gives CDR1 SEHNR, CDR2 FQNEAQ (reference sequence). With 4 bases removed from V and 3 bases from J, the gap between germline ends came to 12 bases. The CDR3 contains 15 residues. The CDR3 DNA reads TGTGCCAGCAGCTCCAGTAGGGACGACACCGGGGAGCTGTTTTTT. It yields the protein CASSSSRDDTGELFF.

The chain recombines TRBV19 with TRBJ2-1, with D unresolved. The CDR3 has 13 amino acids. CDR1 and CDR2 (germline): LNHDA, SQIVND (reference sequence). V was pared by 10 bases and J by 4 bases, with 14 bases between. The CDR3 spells CATEGYDYNEQFF. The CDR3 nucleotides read TGTGCCACCGAAGGGTATGATTACAATGAGCAGTTCTTC.

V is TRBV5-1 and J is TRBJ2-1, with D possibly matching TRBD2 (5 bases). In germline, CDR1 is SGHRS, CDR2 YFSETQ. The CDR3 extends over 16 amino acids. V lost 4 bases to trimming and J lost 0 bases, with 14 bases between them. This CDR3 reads CASSPGLSSSYNEQFF. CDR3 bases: TGCGCCAGCAGCCCCGGACTGTCGAGCTCCTACAATGAGCAGTTCTTC.

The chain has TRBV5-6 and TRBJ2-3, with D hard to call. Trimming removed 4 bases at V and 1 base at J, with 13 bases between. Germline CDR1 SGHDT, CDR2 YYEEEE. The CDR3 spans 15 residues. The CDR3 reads CASSPDPSGTDTQYF. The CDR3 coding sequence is TGTGCCAGCAGCCCTGACCCATCCGGCACAGATACGCAGTATTTT.

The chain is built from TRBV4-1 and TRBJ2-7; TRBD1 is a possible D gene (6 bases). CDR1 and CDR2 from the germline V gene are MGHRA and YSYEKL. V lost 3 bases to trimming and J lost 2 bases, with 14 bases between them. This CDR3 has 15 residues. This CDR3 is CASSQDRDKTYEQYF. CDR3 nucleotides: TGCGCCAGCAGCCAGGACCGGGACAAGACCTACGAGCAGTACTTC.

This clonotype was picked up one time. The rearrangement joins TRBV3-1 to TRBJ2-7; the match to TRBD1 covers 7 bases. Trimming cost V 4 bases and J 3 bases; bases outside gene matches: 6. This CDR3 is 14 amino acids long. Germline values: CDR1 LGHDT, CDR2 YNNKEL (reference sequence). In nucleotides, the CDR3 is TGTGCCAGCAGCCCCCGGGACAGCATCTACGAGCAGTACTTC. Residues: CASSPRDSIYEQYF.

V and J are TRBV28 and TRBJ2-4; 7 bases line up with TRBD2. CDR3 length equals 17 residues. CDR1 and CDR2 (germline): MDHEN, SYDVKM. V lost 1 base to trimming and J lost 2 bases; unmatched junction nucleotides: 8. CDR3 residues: CASSLFQWEGTKNIQYF. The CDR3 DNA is TGTGCCAGCAGTTTATTTCAGTGGGAGGGGACCAAAAACATTCAGTACTTC.

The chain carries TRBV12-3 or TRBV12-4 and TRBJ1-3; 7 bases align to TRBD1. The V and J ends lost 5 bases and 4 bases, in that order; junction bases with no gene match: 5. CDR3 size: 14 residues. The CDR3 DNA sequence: TGTGCCAGCAGTAAGACAGGGAACGGAAACACCATATATTTT. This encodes CASSKTGNGNTIYF.

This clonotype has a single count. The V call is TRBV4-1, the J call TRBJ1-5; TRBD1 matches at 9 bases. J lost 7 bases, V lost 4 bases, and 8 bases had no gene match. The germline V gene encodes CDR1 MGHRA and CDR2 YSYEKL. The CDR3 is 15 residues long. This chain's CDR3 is CASSLAQGAGQPQHF. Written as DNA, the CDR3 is TGCGCCAGCAGCCTAGCACAGGGGGCGGGCCAGCCCCAGCATTTT.

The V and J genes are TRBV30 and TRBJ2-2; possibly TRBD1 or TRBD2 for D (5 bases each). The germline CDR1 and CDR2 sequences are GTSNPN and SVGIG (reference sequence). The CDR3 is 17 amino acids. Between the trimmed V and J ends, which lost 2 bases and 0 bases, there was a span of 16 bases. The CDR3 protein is CAWSTYRDAANTGELFF. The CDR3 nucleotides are TGTGCCTGGAGTACCTACCGGGACGCCGCGAACACCGGGGAGCTGTTTTTT.

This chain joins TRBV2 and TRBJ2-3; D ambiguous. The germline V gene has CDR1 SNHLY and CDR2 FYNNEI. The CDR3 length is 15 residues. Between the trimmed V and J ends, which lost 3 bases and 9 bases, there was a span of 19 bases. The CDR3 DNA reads TGTGCCAGCAGTGATTTCCCGACTCCCCCAAGGACGCAGTATTTT. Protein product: CASSDFPTPPRTQYF.

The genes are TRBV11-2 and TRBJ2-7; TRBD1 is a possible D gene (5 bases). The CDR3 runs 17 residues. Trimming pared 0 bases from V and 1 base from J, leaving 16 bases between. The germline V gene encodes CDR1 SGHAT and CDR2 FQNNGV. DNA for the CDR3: TGTGCCAGCAGCTTAGATCTGTGGGGCAGGAAATCCTACGAGCAGTACTTC. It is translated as CASSLDLWGRKSYEQYF. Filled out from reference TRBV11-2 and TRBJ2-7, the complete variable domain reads EAGVAQSPRYKIIEKRQSVAFWCNPISGHATLYWYQQILGQGPKLLIQFQNNGVVDDSQLPKDRFSAERLKGVDSTLKIQPAKLEDSAVYLCASSLDLWGRKSYEQYFGPGTRLTVT.

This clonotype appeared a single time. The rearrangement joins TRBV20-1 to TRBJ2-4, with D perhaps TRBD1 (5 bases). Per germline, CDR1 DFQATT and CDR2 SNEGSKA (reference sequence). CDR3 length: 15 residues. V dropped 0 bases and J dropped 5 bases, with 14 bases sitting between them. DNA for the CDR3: TGCAGTGCTAGAGACGGGTGGGGCCGGGAAAACATTCAGTACTTC. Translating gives CSARDGWGRENIQYF.

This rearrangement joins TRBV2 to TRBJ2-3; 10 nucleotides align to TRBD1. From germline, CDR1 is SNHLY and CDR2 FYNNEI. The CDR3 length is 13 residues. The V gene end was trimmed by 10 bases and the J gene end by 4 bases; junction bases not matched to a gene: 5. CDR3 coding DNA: TGTGCCAACCGGGACAGGGGCTCAGATACGCAGTATTTT. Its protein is CANRDRGSDTQYF.

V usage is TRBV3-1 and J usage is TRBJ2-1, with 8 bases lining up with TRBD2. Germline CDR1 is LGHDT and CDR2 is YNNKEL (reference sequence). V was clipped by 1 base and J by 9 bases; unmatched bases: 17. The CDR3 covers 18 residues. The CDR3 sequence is CASSQATSGAGVCREQFF. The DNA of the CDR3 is TGTGCCAGCAGCCAAGCCACCTCGGGAGCGGGAGTCTGTCGTGAGCAGTTCTTC.

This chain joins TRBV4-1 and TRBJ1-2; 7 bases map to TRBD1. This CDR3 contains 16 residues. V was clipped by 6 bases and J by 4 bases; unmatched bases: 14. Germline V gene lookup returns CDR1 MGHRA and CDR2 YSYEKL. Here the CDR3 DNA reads TGCGCCAGCAGTCTTTCCGGACAGGAAGAGGGCTATGGCTACACCTTC. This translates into CASSLSGQEEGYGYTF.

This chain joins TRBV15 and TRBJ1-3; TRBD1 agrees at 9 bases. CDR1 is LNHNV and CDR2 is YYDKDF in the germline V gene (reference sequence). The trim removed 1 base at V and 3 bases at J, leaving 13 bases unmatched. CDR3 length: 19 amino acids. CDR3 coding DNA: TGTGCCACCAGCAGAGGCCGGGACAGGGTAGCCAATGATGGAAACACCATATATTTT. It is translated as CATSRGRDRVANDGNTIYF.

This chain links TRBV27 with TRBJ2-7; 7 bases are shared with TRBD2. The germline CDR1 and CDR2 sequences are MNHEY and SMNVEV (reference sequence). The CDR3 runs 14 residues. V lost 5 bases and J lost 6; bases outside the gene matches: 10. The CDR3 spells CASSTPGLSSEQYF. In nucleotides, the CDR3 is TGTGCCAGCAGTACCCCGGGACTAAGTAGCGAGCAGTACTTC.